This T cell receptor (beta chain) was captured by sequencing in a study of T cells in Graves' hyperthyroidism and ophthalmopathy. Across the study: Peripheral blood specimens were obtained at initial diagnosis, prior to any treatment.

Study-wide results and caveats: Model-based prediction identified ophthalmopathy a median around 6.5 months prior to its onset. Researchers report that a 13 V-J model separated ophthalmopathy from stable hyperthyroidism. Clonotypes that were expanded in thyroid above 0.001 mostly appeared in blood too.

Germline assignment: CDR1 LGHNA and CDR2 YNFKEQ. V was pared by 1 base and J by 3 bases, with 6 bases of the junction left unmatched. This CDR3 spans 16 amino acids. Amplification yielded TCR beta CDR3 regions, with RNA transcripts as the source. A set of HTBI primers served as the primers for a first-round RT-PCR of the TCR CDR3. MiXCR, run by TCRdb on the multiplex PCR reads, gives a single entry per CDR3 protein. The sample contains approximately 600,000 distinct CDR3 sequences, 20% to 25% of which appear only once. This clonotype occurred many times. Its antigen is currently unknown. The specimen was blood. The chain links TRBV4-2 to TRBJ2-7; TRBD1 aligns across 10 bases. The sequence derives from a man in his thirties or forties with Graves' ophthalmopathy. This CDR3 reads CASSQGIGQGVYEQYF. CDR3 DNA sequence: TGTGCCAGCAGCCAAGGAATAGGACAGGGGGTCTACGAGCAGTACTTC.